The rows below give T cell receptor beta chains drawn from one sample of a study of CD8 T cells in ankylosing spondylitis. Each CDR3 protein gets one entry after TCRdb re-called the 5' RACE reads with MiXCR. Here the sample spans 150,000 to 200,000 distinct CDR3 sequences, 25% to 35% being singletons. The sample was synovial fluid, either unsorted or a sorted T cell fraction (not recorded which). The receptors stem from a male donor with ankylosing spondylitis. CDR3s include the opening cysteine and the closing phenylalanine or tryptophan. D genes are given only for firm matches. Part of the rows lack a size; the others show once, few, many or a class for expanded clones.

clone_size j_call v_call d_call cdr3_nt cdr3_aa
- TRBJ1-5 TRBV4-2 - TGTGCCAGCAGCCAAGAAGCGGGACCGGTCTCTGCCAATCAGCCCCAGCATTTT CASSQEAGPVSANQPQHF
few TRBJ1-1 TRBV28 - TGTGCCAGCAGTTTAACAAGGAAGAACACTGAAGCTTTCTTT CASSLTRKNTEAFF
once TRBJ1-2 TRBV19 - TGTGCCAGTAGTACCCGGGGTGGCCGAGGCTACACCTTC CASSTRGGRGYTF
- TRBJ2-4 TRBV20-1 TRBD2 TGCAGTGCTAGAGAAGGGGAGGGTAAAGGCAAAAACATTCAGTACTTC CSAREGEGKGKNIQYF
few TRBJ2-3 TRBV20-1 - TGCAGTGCTAGTGGGCAGATCACAGATACGCAGTATTTT CSASGQITDTQYF
- TRBJ2-5 TRBV12-3/TRBV12-4 - TGTGCCAGCAGTTTAGTCGCCAGGGCCTGGGAGACCCAGTACTTC CASSLVARAWETQYF
- TRBJ1-1 TRBV10-3 TRBD1 TGTGCCATCAGGGGACAGGACACTGAAGCTTTCTTT CAIRGQDTEAFF
many TRBJ1-1 TRBV20-1 - TGCAGTGCTAGGGTTAGGGACAAGTTGAACACTGAAGCTTTCTTT CSARVRDKLNTEAFF
- TRBJ2-7 TRBV20-1 - TGCAGTGCCACGAGGGGACGGGGCCGCGAGCAGTACTTC CSATRGRGREQYF
- TRBJ2-3 TRBV6-5 - TGTGCCAGCAGTTACCTCCTGGGGGGCGCCGATACGCAGTATTTT CASSYLLGGADTQYF
few TRBJ2-1 TRBV11-2 TRBD2 TGTGCCAGCAGCTTAGGAGGGACTAGCGGGAGGGCCCTATCCTACAATGAGCAGTTCTTC CASSLGGTSGRALSYNEQFF
many TRBJ1-5 TRBV13 - TGTGCCAGCAGCTCGGGACCAAATCAGCCCCAGCATTTT CASSSGPNQPQHF
few TRBJ2-1 TRBV18 TRBD2 TGTGCCAGCTCACCATGGGAGGGCAGTCGGAATAATGAGCAGTTCTTC CASSPWEGSRNNEQFF
- TRBJ1-2 TRBV7-9 - TGTGCCAGCAGCCCTGGGGTGGCAGGCTACACCTTC CASSPGVAGYTF
- TRBJ1-2 TRBV12-3/TRBV12-4 - TGTGCCAGCACCAGGACAGAATCCTATGGCTACACCTTC CASTRTESYGYTF
- TRBJ1-6 TRBV10-2 - TGCGCCAGCACCCTAAAACAGGGAAGTAATTCACCCCTCCACTTT CASTLKQGSNSPLHF
- TRBJ2-5 TRBV11-2 TRBD1 TGTGCCAGCAGCCTTCGACCCGGGACAGGGGGCCGGGAGACCCAGTACTTC CASSLRPGTGGRETQYF
- TRBJ2-5 TRBV5-1 TRBD1 TGCGCCAGCAGCAAGGGGACAGGTCTGGAGACCCAGTACTTC CASSKGTGLETQYF
few TRBJ1-2 TRBV4-1 - TGCGCCAGCAGCCAAGTACCGGAACTTTCCTGGGTGGGCTATGGCTACACCTTC CASSQVPELSWVGYGYTF
- TRBJ1-2 TRBV5-1 - TGCGCCAGCAGCTTGGAGCTACAGGGAGTCTATGGCTACACCTTC CASSLELQGVYGYTF
many TRBJ1-2 TRBV4-1 TRBD1 TGCGCCAGCAGCCAAGGGGACAGGGGATACTATGGCTACACCTTC CASSQGDRGYYGYTF
- TRBJ1-5 TRBV6-1 - TGTGCCAGCAGTGAGACAGGAGCCCGCCCCCAGCATTTT CASSETGARPQHF
- TRBJ2-7 TRBV6-1 - TGTGCCAGCAGTCTTGATCTGGGGTTGAACGAGCAGTACTTC CASSLDLGLNEQYF
few TRBJ2-1 TRBV12-3/TRBV12-4 TRBD2 TGTGCCAGCAGTACTCATCCGGGACTAGCGGGAGTGGGTGAGCAGTTCTTC CASSTHPGLAGVGEQFF
- TRBJ2-7 TRBV27 - TGTGCCAGCAGTTTTAAAAGGGGCCTCTCCTACGAGCAGTACTTC CASSFKRGLSYEQYF
- TRBJ1-4 TRBV7-2 - TGTGCCAGCAGCTTAGGCCGGGGTACTAATGAAAAACTGTTTTTT CASSLGRGTNEKLFF
few TRBJ2-1 TRBV7-2 TRBD2 TGTGCCAGCAGCCCTGGACTAGGGAGGGATGAGCAGTTCTTC CASSPGLGRDEQFF
- TRBJ1-1 TRBV10-3 TRBD1 TGTGCCATCAGTGACCTCCTCGGACAGGGAAGAGGAGCTTTCTTT CAISDLLGQGRGAFF
few TRBJ2-2 TRBV2 - TGTGCCAGCAGTGGGACAGCGGCCACCGGGGAGCTGTTTTTT CASSGTAATGELFF
- TRBJ2-2 TRBV5-1 - TGCGCCAGCAGGGGACCCCCGGACACCGGGGAGCTGTTTTTT CASRGPPDTGELFF
- TRBJ1-1 TRBV7-2 TRBD1 TGTGCCAGCTTGGGACAGACGAACACTGAAGCTTTCTTT CASLGQTNTEAFF
many TRBJ2-1 TRBV20-1 - TGCAGTGCTCCTCCTTGGGGGGGCCCCAATGAGCAGTTCTTC CSAPPWGGPNEQFF
few TRBJ1-5 TRBV18 - TGTGCCAGCTCACCCGGTCACTCCAATCAGCCCCAGCATTTT CASSPGHSNQPQHF
few TRBJ2-1 TRBV7-2 - TGTGCCAGCAGCTTACTGGCGAACTCCTACAATGAGCAGTTCTTC CASSLLANSYNEQFF
few TRBJ2-4 TRBV30 TRBD1 TGTGCCTGGAGTGTACAAACAGGGGGCTTTCAGTACTTC CAWSVQTGGFQYF
- TRBJ1-1 TRBV21-1 - TGTGCCAGCAGCAAACGAAACAGAATGAACACTGAAGCTTTCTTT CASSKRNRMNTEAFF
few TRBJ2-2 TRBV4-2 - TGTGCCAGCAGCCAAGAGAACACCGGGGAGCTGTTTTTT CASSQENTGELFF